This entry lists 22 T cell receptor beta chains sequenced from one sample in a study of CD8+CD57+ T cells in acquired aplastic anemia. Genomic DNA served as template for TCR beta VDJ and CDR3 profiling. Each CDR3 protein is one row after TCRdb ran MiXCR on the reads. The sample yields a few hundred thousand distinct CDR3 sequences, approximately 57% seen once. Sequencing was performed on sorted CD4+, CD8+, or CD8+CD57+ T cells (not recorded which) from PBMCs. The receptor set was obtained from a human donor in good health.

This clonotype came up many times. The chain couples TRBV6-1 to TRBJ2-1; maybe TRBD2 (6 bases). CDR1 is MNHNS and CDR2 is SASEGT in the germline V gene. V lost 1 base and J 4 bases, leaving 17 bases between the germline ends. This CDR3 is built from 17 residues. The DNA for the CDR3 is TGTGCCAGCAGTGAAGGGTGGGGGGACTGGGCGTACAATGAGCAGTTCTTC. Encoded protein: CASSEGWGDWAYNEQFF.

The CDR3 spells CASSTGLITYEQYF. As DNA, the CDR3 is TGTGCCAGCAGCACGGGTCTAATCACCTACGAGCAGTACTTC. The gene calls are TRBV9 and TRBJ2-7; D gene uncertain. Looked up from germline, CDR1 is SGDLS and CDR2 is YYNGEE. The length of the CDR3 is 14 residues. Trimming removed 4 bases at V and 2 bases at J, with 13 bases between. Drawing the rest from reference TRBV9 and TRBJ2-7, the complete variable domain is DSGVTQTPKHLITATGQRVTLRCSPRSGDLSVYWYQQSLDQGLQFLIQYYNGEERAKGNILERFSAQQFPDLHSELNLSSLELGDSALYFCASSTGLITYEQYFGPGTRLTVT.

The chain joins TRBV2 to TRBJ1-6; D may be TRBD1 (5 bases). V was shortened by 6 bases and J by 10 bases, with 10 bases between the two germline ends. The germline V gene has CDR1 SNHLY and CDR2 FYNNEI. The CDR3 has 12 amino acids. The DNA of the CDR3 is TGTGCCAGCAGGCAGGGTTGGTCACCCCTCCACTTT. Amino acid sequence: CASRQGWSPLHF.

The V call is TRBV5-6, the J call TRBJ2-7; D is unclear. The CDR3 spans 14 residues. V was pared by 5 bases and J by 3 bases, with 15 bases between. Germline V gene sequence: CDR1 SGHDT, CDR2 YYEEEE. CDR3 sequence (DNA): TGTGCCAGCAGTTTTGCGCGATCGGGCTACGAGCAGTACTTC. Its protein is CASSFARSGYEQYF.

CDR3 bases: TGTGCCAGCCCGGCGATCGGCAAGACCGACCCTTTTTATCAGCCCCAGCATTTT. This codes for CASPAIGKTDPFYQPQHF. The genes are TRBV19 and TRBJ1-5; no definite D call. Germline values: CDR1 LNHDA, CDR2 SQIVND (reference sequence). The CDR3 sequence is 18 residues long. V lost 9 bases, J lost 5 bases, and 29 bases lay in between.

Here the CDR3 reads CSARVQGRSYEQYF. The CDR3 DNA sequence: TGCAGTGCTAGAGTGCAGGGCCGGAGCTACGAGCAGTACTTC. The chain uses TRBV20-1 and TRBJ2-7; TRBD1 might be the D (5 bases). This CDR3 has 14 amino acids. Germline lookup yields CDR1 DFQATT and CDR2 SNEGSKA (reference sequence). The ends were cut back, 1 base at V and 3 bases at J, with 13 bases in the middle.

This chain links TRBV10-3 with TRBJ2-7; 8 positions match TRBD2. Germline CDR1 ENHRY, CDR2 SYGVKD. The CDR3 is 15 amino acids. V lost 5 bases to trimming and J lost 2 bases; unmatched junction nucleotides: 8. CDR3 sequence: CAISQTGGLTYEQYF. The CDR3 DNA sequence: TGTGCCATCAGTCAAACGGGGGGGCTAACCTACGAGCAGTACTTC.

CDR3 DNA sequence: TGTGCCATCCTATTTCGGGGACAGGGGACAGATACGCAGTATTTT. This translates into CAILFRGQGTDTQYF. The chain uses TRBV2 and TRBJ2-3; TRBD1 aligns across 10 bases. V trimming: 10 bases; J trimming: 3 bases; junction bases outside the gene matches: 10. The CDR3 is 15 residues long. Per germline, CDR1 SNHLY and CDR2 FYNNEI.

The chain has TRBV7-3 and TRBJ1-1, with 8 bases that match TRBD1. V trimming: 5 bases; J trimming: 11 bases; junction bases outside the gene matches: 13. In germline, CDR1 is SGHTA, CDR2 FQGTGA. This CDR3 is built from 14 residues. DNA of the CDR3: TGTGCCAGCAGCGCCGGACAGGGCCTGGGTTCGGCTTTCTTT. Residues: CASSAGQGLGSAFF.

The chain is built from TRBV7-3 and TRBJ2-1; D may be TRBD2 (6 bases). Looked up from germline, CDR1 is SGHTA and CDR2 is FQGTGA. V was cut by 1 base and J by 0 bases, with 13 bases left in between. This CDR3 comprises 17 residues. The CDR3: CASSLNLAGSSYNEQFF. In DNA, the CDR3 is TGTGCCAGCAGCTTAAACCTGGCGGGGAGCTCCTACAATGAGCAGTTCTTC. Using reference TRBV7-3 and TRBJ2-1 for the parts outside the CDR3, the full variable domain is GAGVSQTPSNKVTEKGKYVELRCDPISGHTALYWYRQSLGQGPEFLIYFQGTGAADDSGLPNDRFFAVRPEGSVSTLKIQRTERGDSAVYLCASSLNLAGSSYNEQFFGPGTRLTVL.

On this clonotype: The junction and the germline gene differ at one end; a read error may be behind it. CDR3 DNA: TGTGCCAGCAGCTTTACGCCCTCGGCCGAGCAGTGCTTC. Amino acid sequence: CASSFTPSAEQCF. The chain combines TRBV5-4 with TRBJ2-7, with D uncertain. Germline V gene sequence: CDR1 SGHNT, CDR2 YYREEE (reference sequence). The CDR3 is made up of 13 amino acids.

J is TRBJ2-3 and V is TRBV5-1; no definite D call. CDR3 length: 13 amino acids. Trimming took 4 bases from V and 2 from J, leaving 8 bases between them. In germline, CDR1 is SGHRS, CDR2 YFSETQ. The DNA for the CDR3 is TGCGCCAGCAGCCAAGGGCCCACAGATACGCAGTATTTT. Its protein product is CASSQGPTDTQYF.

In regard to this clonotype: Germline is not matched at one junction end, which may reflect a read error. J is TRBJ2-7 and V is TRBV10-2; D remains ambiguous. CDR1 WSHSY and CDR2 SAAADI come from the germline V gene. The CDR3 contains 14 residues. In nucleotides, the CDR3 is TGTGCCAGCAGTGAGTTAGTGAGGTACGACGAGCAGTACTTC. It codes for CASSELVRYDEQYF.

The table lists this clonotype with a few counts. The rearrangement joins TRBV7-6 to TRBJ2-2, with D possibly matching TRBD1 (5 bases). Trimming shortened V by 7 bases and J by 5 bases, and 11 bases separated the two germline ends. CDR1 is SGHVS and CDR2 is FNYEAQ in the germline V gene. This CDR3 has 13 amino acids. CDR3 amino acids: CASTSRGTGELFF. The CDR3 coding sequence is TGTGCCAGCACCTCAAGGGGAACCGGGGAGCTGTTTTTT.

This chain links TRBV9 with TRBJ2-5; TRBD2 matches at 12 bases. The CDR3 is made up of 15 amino acids. Germline V gene sequence: CDR1 SGDLS, CDR2 YYNGEE. The junction had 13 bases not matched to a gene; V was cut back by 2 bases and J by 14 bases. The CDR3 coding sequence is TGTGCCAGCAGCGTCGCCGGGACTAGCGGGTTCGAGCCATACTTC. Its protein is CASSVAGTSGFEPYF. The variable domain in full, completed from reference TRBV9 and TRBJ2-5, reads DSGVTQTPKHLITATGQRVTLRCSPRSGDLSVYWYQQSLDQGLQFLIQYYNGEERAKGNILERFSAQQFPDLHSELNLSSLELGDSALYFCASSVAGTSGFEPYFGPGTRLLVL.

The V and J genes are TRBV9 and TRBJ2-7; the D call may be TRBD1 or TRBD2 (5 bases each). Germline lookup yields CDR1 SGDLS and CDR2 YYNGEE. V was pared by 4 bases and J by 4 bases, with 27 bases between. The CDR3 sequence is 18 residues long. The chain's CDR3 is CASSRQTGGTSPTYEQYF. For the CDR3, the DNA is TGTGCCAGCAGCCGACAGACCGGAGGAACATCACCGACATACGAGCAGTACTTC.

This clonotype was detected many times. The chain recombines TRBV6-1 with TRBJ2-1; unclear D gene. The CDR3 loop spans 16 amino acids. Germline CDR1 reads MNHNS; CDR2 reads SASEGT. Trimming cost V 1 base and J 0 bases, with 10 bases left between them. In DNA, the CDR3 is TGTGCCAGCAGTGAAGATGGGTTTAGCTCCTACAATGAGCAGTTCTTC. Translated: CASSEDGFSSYNEQFF.

Points on this clonotype: At one of its ends the junction is not consistent with the germline gene, which may arise from a read error. The chain links TRBV15 to TRBJ2-6; TRBD1 is a possible D gene (5 bases). The CDR3 contains 14 residues. Germline values: CDR1 LNHNV, CDR2 YYDKDF (reference sequence). CDR3 amino acids: CATSRGGATNTEAF. The CDR3, as DNA: TGTGCCACCAGCAGAGGTGGGGCGACGAACACTGAAGCTTTC.

This clonotype has a single count. The rearrangement joins TRBV7-2 to TRBJ1-1; perhaps TRBD1 as D (6 bases). The CDR3 consists of 13 residues. V lost 5 bases and J lost 9, with 16 bases in between. Germline V gene lookup returns CDR1 SGHTA and CDR2 FQGNSA. The CDR3 loop is CASSTRSDRQAFF. CDR3 DNA sequence: TGTGCCAGCAGCACCCGATCGGACAGACAAGCTTTCTTT.

CDR3 amino acids: CASSESGNQPQHF. The CDR3, as DNA: TGCGCCAGCAGTGAGTCCGGGAATCAGCCCCAGCATTTT. The chain links TRBV10-1 to TRBJ1-5; no definite D call. Trimming removed 0 bases at V and 4 bases at J, with 4 bases between. The CDR3 has 13 amino acids. Per germline, CDR1 WNHNN and CDR2 SYGVQD (reference sequence).

Concerning this clonotype: At one boundary the junction diverges from the germline segment, which might be a read error. This chain links TRBV19 with TRBJ1-5, with D unclear. This CDR3 has 12 residues. Per germline, CDR1 LNHDA and CDR2 SQIVND (reference sequence). The CDR3 nucleotides are TGTGCCAGTAGTAGAGGCAATCAGCCCCAGAATTTT. This encodes CASSRGNQPQNF.

This clonotype occurred many times. J is TRBJ2-2 and V is TRBV6-1; D uncertain. There are 13 residues in the CDR3. Trimming removed 2 bases from V and 6 bases from J, with 7 bases in between. Germline CDR1 is MNHNS and CDR2 is SASEGT. CDR3 in DNA: TGTGCCAGCAGTGAATACACTGCCGGGGAGCTGTTTTTT. Its protein is CASSEYTAGELFF.